The 30 T cell receptor beta chains presented below share a single source sample, sequenced in a study of OX40 agonist ivuxolimab in advanced cancers. Clones were sequenced by immunoSEQ multiplex PCR, and TCRdb holds only the in-frame ones, with some missing. Here the sample spans approximately 48,000 clones, 80% to 90% being singletons. Source: CD4+ or CD8+ T cells sorted from blood, taken in a trial of the OX40 agonist ivuxolimab. These receptors all come from an adult with an advanced solid tumor such as melanoma, head and neck, liver or kidney cancer.

The rearrangement joins TRBV6-4 to TRBJ1-1; D perhaps matches TRBD1 (6 bases). Germline V CDR1 and CDR2: MRHNA, SNTAGT. The CDR3 has 13 residues. V was pared by 5 bases and J by 5 bases, with 12 bases between. Here the CDR3 DNA reads TGTGCCAGCAGTTTTACAGGGACGACTGAAGCTTTCTTT. This gives the protein CASSFTGTTEAFF.

The rearrangement uses TRBV18 and TRBJ2-7, with a possible D match to TRBD1 (5 bases). Per germline, CDR1 KGHSH and CDR2 LQKENI. This CDR3 spans 14 amino acids. The V gene lost 1 base and the J gene lost 2 bases, with 9 bases spanning the gap. CDR3 nucleotide sequence: TGTGCCAGCTCACCACGACAGATCCCCTACGAGCAGTACTTC. This encodes CASSPRQIPYEQYF.

V gene TRBV9 combines with J gene TRBJ1-3; no firm D call. The CDR3 has 15 amino acids. The V and J ends lost 0 bases and 0 bases respectively, with 7 bases between them. The germline CDR1 and CDR2 sequences are SGDLS and YYNGEE. CDR3 region: CASSVEASSGNTIYF. CDR3 DNA: TGTGCCAGCAGCGTAGAGGCGAGCTCTGGAAACACCATATATTTT.

The chain uses TRBV7-2 and TRBJ1-2, with a possible D match to TRBD1 (6 bases). The CDR3 runs to 15 residues. Deletions cut 5 bases from V and 6 bases from J, with 19 bases between. Germline V gene lookup returns CDR1 SGHTA and CDR2 FQGNSA. The CDR3 protein is CASSQPNTGLHGYTF. CDR3 DNA: TGTGCCAGCAGCCAACCGAATACAGGGTTGCATGGCTACACCTTC.

The chain uses TRBV6-5 and TRBJ2-5; maybe TRBD2 (5 bases). The CDR3 runs to 14 residues. V dropped 2 bases and J dropped 4 bases, with 11 bases sitting between them. In germline, CDR1 is MNHEY, CDR2 SVGAGI. In DNA, the CDR3 is TGTGCCAGCAGTTACGATGAGGGAAGAGAGACCCAGTACTTC. Its translation is CASSYDEGRETQYF.

The V gene is TRBV6-6, the J gene TRBJ2-1; D is perhaps TRBD1 (5 bases). The V and J ends lost 5 bases and 6 bases respectively, with 11 bases between them. The germline V gene has CDR1 MNHNY and CDR2 SVGAGI (reference sequence). This CDR3 spans 13 amino acids. CDR3 in amino acids: CASSLTGTNEQFF. In DNA, the CDR3 is TGTGCCAGCAGTCTCACAGGTACCAATGAGCAGTTCTTC.

The V gene is TRBV5-3, the J gene TRBJ2-6; D unresolved. TRBV5-3 is treated as an ORF (open reading frame) with a function not yet certain. V was cut by 4 bases and J by 0 bases, with 11 bases left in between. The CDR3 runs to 16 residues. CDR3: CARSPELDSGANVLTF. CDR3 nucleotides: TGTGCCAGAAGCCCAGAGTTGGACTCTGGGGCCAACGTCCTGACTTTC.

J is TRBJ2-3 and V is TRBV14; 14 nucleotides line up with TRBD2. CDR3 size: 17 residues. From germline, CDR1 is SGHDN and CDR2 FVKESK. Trimming took 3 bases from V and 3 from J; bases not matched to a gene: 5. Written as DNA, the CDR3 is TGTGCCAGCAGCCACCCCGGGACTAGCGGGAGAACAGATACGCAGTATTTT. Its translation: CASSHPGTSGRTDTQYF.

V is TRBV5-4 and J is TRBJ2-1; 7 bases agree with TRBD1. The CDR3 contains 13 residues. Germline V gives CDR1 SGHNT, CDR2 YYREEE (reference sequence). Unmatched junction bases numbered 8, after V lost 6 bases and J lost 8 bases. The CDR3 region has the DNA TGTGCCAGCACCACAGACAGGGTCGATGAGCAGTTCTTC. It translates to CASTTDRVDEQFF.

This CDR3 reads CASSIRTSGNEQFF. CDR3 nucleotides: TGTGCCAGTAGTATTAGGACTAGCGGCAATGAGCAGTTCTTC. V and J are TRBV19 and TRBJ2-1, with 10 positions matching TRBD2. This CDR3 is built from 14 residues. V gave up 3 bases and J gave up 6 bases; unmatched junction bases: 2. Germline V gene data show CDR1 as LNHDA and CDR2 as SQIVND (reference sequence).

V is TRBV7-9 and J is TRBJ2-7; 7 bases line up with TRBD1. CDR1 SEHNR and CDR2 FQNEAQ come from the germline V gene (reference sequence). The V gene end was trimmed by 5 bases and the J gene end by 4 bases; junction bases not matched to a gene: 2. The CDR3 extends over 12 amino acids. The CDR3 DNA sequence: TGTGCCAGCAGCCAGGACAGGTACGAGCAGTACTTC. Translating it yields CASSQDRYEQYF.

The chain employs TRBV25-1 and TRBJ1-6, with D possibly being TRBD1 (5 bases). From germline, CDR1 is MGHDK and CDR2 SYGVNS. V lost 6 bases to trimming and J lost 5 bases, with 11 bases between them. This CDR3 is 14 amino acids long. This chain's CDR3 is CASSLWGNNSPLHF. The CDR3 DNA follows: TGTGCCAGCAGCCTGTGGGGGAATAATTCACCCCTCCACTTT.

This chain uses TRBV6-5 with TRBJ2-1; 10 bases are shared with TRBD2. CDR1 MNHEY and CDR2 SVGAGI come from the germline V gene. With V trimmed by 5 bases and J by 5 bases, 6 bases remained unmatched. This CDR3 has 15 amino acids. CDR3 nucleotides: TGTGCCAGCAGTAAGGGACTAGCGCTTAACAATGAGCAGTTCTTC. The encoded protein is CASSKGLALNNEQFF.

The rearrangement links TRBV5-1 to TRBJ1-1; D remains unclear. Trimming removed 4 bases from V and 0 bases from J, with 7 bases in between. The germline V gene has CDR1 SGHRS and CDR2 YFSETQ. There are 13 residues in the CDR3. DNA of the CDR3: TGCGCCAGCAGCCTTCGGTTGAACACTGAAGCTTTCTTT. Its translation: CASSLRLNTEAFF. Full variable domain (rest looked up from reference TRBV5-1 and TRBJ1-1): KAGVTQTPRYLIKTRGQQVTLSCSPISGHRSVSWYQQTPGQGLQFLFEYFSETQRNKGNFPGRFSGRQFSNSRSEMNVSTLELGDSALYLCASSLRLNTEAFFGQGTRLTVV.

The chain has TRBV9 and TRBJ2-1; D gene uncertain. This CDR3 has 14 amino acids. The V gene's germline CDR1 is SGDLS and CDR2 YYNGEE. V lost 4 bases and J 3 bases, leaving 11 bases between the germline ends. The CDR3 region is CASSIPDNYNEQFF. The DNA for the CDR3 is TGTGCCAGCAGCATCCCTGACAACTACAATGAGCAGTTCTTC.

The chain uses TRBV19 and TRBJ1-5; D uncertain. The germline V gene encodes CDR1 LNHDA and CDR2 SQIVND (reference sequence). The CDR3 runs 12 residues. Between the trimmed V and J ends, which lost 1 base and 7 bases, there was a span of 5 bases. The DNA for the CDR3 is TGTGCCAGTAGTATAGGAGGACAGCCCCAGCATTTT. It yields the protein CASSIGGQPQHF.

This chain uses TRBV9 with TRBJ1-5; the match to TRBD1 covers 9 bases. The ends lost 3 bases at V and 4 bases at J; junction bases unmatched: 2. This CDR3 is 14 amino acids long. Germline V gives CDR1 SGDLS, CDR2 YYNGEE. CDR3 DNA sequence: TGTGCCAGCAGCGCCGGGACAGGGAATCAGCCCCAGCATTTT. Translating gives CASSAGTGNQPQHF.

The chain recombines TRBV4-3 with TRBJ1-1, with no clear D. This CDR3 comprises 15 residues. V lost 5 bases and J 1 base, leaving 14 bases between the germline ends. Germline CDR1 is LGHNA and CDR2 is YSLEER. This CDR3 is CASSEDGRRNTEAFF. DNA of the CDR3: TGCGCCAGCAGCGAGGATGGACGGAGGAACACTGAAGCTTTCTTT.

The rearrangement uses TRBV12-5 and TRBJ2-3; the D gene is possibly TRBD1 (7 bases). Trimming cost V 0 bases and J 6 bases, with 13 bases left between them. The CDR3 has 15 residues. Germline lookup yields CDR1 LGHNT and CDR2 FRNRAP. For the CDR3, the DNA is TGTGCTAGTGGTTTGGTCAGGAGGGGGCTTGATACGCAGTATTTT. It encodes CASGLVRRGLDTQYF.

This clone was observed a handful of times. The chain joins TRBV4-1 to TRBJ1-1; D perhaps matches TRBD1 (5 bases). This CDR3 is built from 12 residues. Germline V lookup: CDR1 MGHRA, CDR2 YSYEKL. Trimming pared 3 bases from V and 5 bases from J, leaving 7 bases between. In DNA, the CDR3 is TGCGCCAGCAGCCATCAGGGAACTGAAGCTTTCTTT. This encodes CASSHQGTEAFF.

The chain couples TRBV20-1 to TRBJ2-7; D is unresolved. There are 11 residues in the CDR3. The germline V gene encodes CDR1 DFQATT and CDR2 SNEGSKA (reference sequence). Trimming took off 5 bases at V and 6 bases at J, with 11 bases between the two ends. In DNA form, the CDR3 reads TGCAGTGCTGACGGTGGGTTCGAGCAGTACTTC. Its translation is CSADGGFEQYF.

The chain carries TRBV27 and TRBJ2-5; TRBD1 is a possible D gene (6 bases). V gave up 4 bases and J gave up 3 bases, with 15 bases separating them. The V gene's germline CDR1 is MNHEY and CDR2 SMNVEV (reference sequence). There are 15 residues in the CDR3. The chain's CDR3 is CASSSLQGNEETQYF. Here the CDR3 DNA reads TGTGCCAGCAGTTCCCTCCAGGGGAACGAAGAGACCCAGTACTTC.

This chain links TRBV4-3 with TRBJ1-5, with D hard to call. V lost 0 bases and J 2 bases, leaving 8 bases between the germline ends. The germline V gene encodes CDR1 LGHNA and CDR2 YSLEER. The CDR3 contains 15 residues. The CDR3 region has the DNA TGCGCCAGCAGCCAAGATGGGCAGGGCAATCAGCCCCAGCATTTT. Residues: CASSQDGQGNQPQHF.

The chain carries TRBV5-4 and TRBJ2-7; D not certain. The CDR3 is made up of 13 amino acids. Trimming shortened V by 5 bases and J by 0 bases, and 9 bases separated the two germline ends. Germline values: CDR1 SGHNT, CDR2 YYREEE (reference sequence). CDR3 residues: CASRSRGSYEQYF. For the CDR3, the DNA is TGTGCCAGCAGATCCCGCGGCTCCTACGAGCAGTACTTC. Full variable domain (outside the CDR3, taken from reference TRBV5-4 and TRBJ2-7): ETGVTQSPTHLIKTRGQQVTLRCSSQSGHNTVSWYQQALGQGPQFIFQYYREEENGRGNFPPRFSGLQFPNYSSELNVNALELDDSALYLCASRSRGSYEQYFGPGTRLTVT.

V is TRBV7-3 and J is TRBJ1-1; the D is unclear. Germline CDR1 is SGHTA and CDR2 is FQGTGA. The germline V and J ends were trimmed by 2 bases and 1 base, with 8 bases remaining between them. This CDR3 contains 14 residues. The CDR3 bases are TGTGCCAGCAGCTTAGCTAGCGAGAACACTGAAGCTTTCTTT. Amino acid sequence: CASSLASENTEAFF.

This clone came up once. The chain couples TRBV13 to TRBJ1-5, with a possible D match to TRBD1 (6 bases). Per the germline V gene, CDR1 is PRHDT and CDR2 is FYEKMQ (reference sequence). Trimming took 5 bases from V and 2 from J, leaving 19 bases between them. The CDR3 runs to 17 residues. In DNA, the CDR3 is TGTGCCAGCAGCCCACCCCCGCTCAGGGGTGGCAATCAGCCCCAGCATTTT. Translating it yields CASSPPPLRGGNQPQHF.

The chain joins TRBV29-1 to TRBJ2-5; D possibly corresponds to TRBD2 (5 bases). The ends were cut back, 4 bases at V and 5 bases at J, with 5 bases in the middle. CDR3 length equals 10 residues. Per the germline V gene, CDR1 is SQVTM and CDR2 is ANQGSEA. Written as DNA, the CDR3 is TGCAGCGTTGGCGGGGAGACCCAGTACTTC. Its protein is CSVGGETQYF.

The chain links TRBV10-3 to TRBJ1-2, with a tentative D call TRBD1 (6 bases). From germline, CDR1 is ENHRY and CDR2 SYGVKD. V was shortened by 8 bases and J by 2 bases, with 12 bases between the two germline ends. The CDR3 runs 13 residues. CDR3 in DNA: TGTGCCATCGAAGCAGGACAGAACTATGGCTACACCTTC. Its protein is CAIEAGQNYGYTF.

This clone appeared a few times. The chain recombines TRBV7-3 with TRBJ2-1; the match to TRBD2 covers 7 bases. Germline V gene data show CDR1 as SGHTA and CDR2 as FQGTGA. This CDR3 is built from 12 residues. V shed 5 bases, J shed 6 bases, and the junction held 1 base outside the gene matches. The CDR3 DNA reads as TGTGCCAGCAGCCCGGGAGGCAATGAGCAGTTCTTC. This gives the protein CASSPGGNEQFF.

The chain uses TRBV6-5 and TRBJ2-7; 8 bases fit TRBD2. The CDR3 extends over 15 amino acids. Per germline, CDR1 MNHEY and CDR2 SVGAGI. V was pared by 2 bases and J by 5 bases, with 8 bases of the junction left unmatched. The CDR3 reads CASSYAGRGEDEQYF. CDR3 in DNA: TGTGCCAGCAGTTACGCCGGGAGGGGCGAAGACGAGCAGTACTTC.